These 27 T cell receptor beta chains share one sample of origin, sequenced in a study of blood T cell repertoires in COVID-19. Method: immunoSEQ multiplex PCR; TCRdb's copy keeps in-frame clones and lacks some. The table includes tens of thousands of clones, roughly 79% detected once. Input material: peripheral blood. These receptors were taken from a man aged 80 or over with acute or convalescent COVID-19.

As concerns this clone: Its ends do not fully match the called genes, so a read error is possible. This sequence joins TRBV28 and TRBJ1-1, with a weak D call TRBD1 (6 bases). CDR3 length equals 11 residues. Germline CDR1 MDHEN, CDR2 SYDVKM. This chain's CDR3 is CASSLTRGLDF. The DNA for the CDR3 is TGTGCCAGCAGCCTGACCAGGGGATTGGATTTT.

This clone was counted once. The chain joins TRBV13 to TRBJ1-4; D unclear. The CDR3 consists of 13 residues. Trimming took 5 bases from V and 2 from J, leaving 6 bases between them. Per germline, CDR1 PRHDT and CDR2 FYEKMQ (reference sequence). CDR3: CASSRRTNEKLFF. CDR3 DNA sequence: TGTGCCAGCAGCCGGAGGACTAATGAAAAACTGTTTTTT. The variable domain in full, with the rest retrieved from reference TRBV13 and TRBJ1-4, is AAGVIQSPRHLIKEKRETATLKCYPIPRHDTVYWYQQGPGQDPQFLISFYEKMQSDKGSIPDRFSAQQFSDYHSELNMSSLELGDSALYFCASSRRTNEKLFFGSGTQLSVL.

This chain uses TRBV14 with TRBJ2-5; D perhaps matches TRBD2 (5 bases). Per germline, CDR1 SGHDN and CDR2 FVKESK. V was shortened by 4 bases and J by 1 base, with 10 bases between the two germline ends. This CDR3 contains 14 residues. CDR3 sequence (DNA): TGTGCCAGCAGCCGCGGACTGCTCCAAGAGACCCAGTACTTC. Amino acid sequence: CASSRGLLQETQYF. The variable domain in full, completed from reference TRBV14 and TRBJ2-5, reads EAGVTQFPSHSVIEKGQTVTLRCDPISGHDNLYWYRRVMGKEIKFLLHFVKESKQDESGMPNNRFLAERTGGTYSTLKVQPAELEDSGVYFCASSRGLLQETQYFGPGTRLLVL.

The genes are TRBV5-1 and TRBJ1-5; the D gene is possibly TRBD1 (6 bases). V was clipped by 0 bases and J by 6 bases, with 13 bases between them. Germline V CDR1 and CDR2: SGHRS, YFSETQ. CDR3 length: 15 amino acids. The CDR3 nucleotides are TGCGCCAGCAGCTTGGAGGGGCAGGGGAGTCAGCCCCAGCATTTT. The encoded protein is CASSLEGQGSQPQHF.

This chain links TRBV29-1 with TRBJ2-7; 10 bases agree with TRBD1. CDR1 and CDR2 (germline): SQVTM, ANQGSEA. The CDR3 covers 14 residues. V lost 2 bases and J lost 5; bases outside the gene matches: 6. CDR3 loop: CSVESPGQGHEQYF. CDR3 in DNA: TGCAGCGTTGAATCACCGGGACAGGGGCACGAGCAGTACTTC.

This clone was observed a few times. V and J are TRBV5-4 and TRBJ2-1, with TRBD2 identical over 9 bases. Germline values: CDR1 SGHNT, CDR2 YYREEE (reference sequence). The CDR3 loop spans 14 amino acids. The V gene end was trimmed by 0 bases and the J gene end by 7 bases; junction bases not matched to a gene: 2. CDR3 nucleotide sequence: TGTGCCAGCAGCTTGGACACTAGCGGGAATGAGCAGTTCTTC. It is translated as CASSLDTSGNEQFF.

The chain is built from TRBV6-1 and TRBJ1-1, with unresolved D. The CDR3 loop spans 12 amino acids. The germline gives CDR1 MNHNS, CDR2 SASEGT. V lost 3 bases and J 10 bases, leaving 12 bases between the germline ends. The CDR3 DNA follows: TGTGCCAGCAGTGACCCAGTGGGGAGAGCTTTCTTT. Translating it yields CASSDPVGRAFF.

The J gene is TRBJ2-7, the V gene TRBV7-8, with 13 bases identical to TRBD2. The CDR3 spans 14 residues. The germline V gene has CDR1 SGHVS and CDR2 FQNEAQ. Unmatched junction bases numbered 3, after V lost 5 bases and J lost 5 bases. CDR3 region: CASSGLAGDHEQYF. The DNA for the CDR3 is TGTGCCAGCAGCGGACTAGCGGGAGATCACGAGCAGTACTTC.

The chain uses TRBV10-3 and TRBJ2-7; 7 bases line up with TRBD1. CDR1 and CDR2 from the germline V gene are ENHRY and SYGVKD. The V segment lost 3 bases and the J segment 3 bases; nucleotides outside the gene matches: 5. This CDR3 spans 14 amino acids. The CDR3 nucleotides are TGTGCCATCAGTGATGAGACAGGGAGCTACGAGCAGTACTTC. Translated: CAISDETGSYEQYF.

This sequence joins TRBV18 and TRBJ1-1, with D maybe TRBD1 (5 bases). The germline V gene has CDR1 KGHSH and CDR2 LQKENI. This CDR3 region has 16 residues. V lost 3 bases, J lost 7 bases, and 21 bases lay in between. CDR3 DNA sequence: TGTGCCAGCTCACCCCCCTCAGGCAGGGTGAGGAGTGAAGCTTTCTTT. Its protein product is CASSPPSGRVRSEAFF.

This chain uses TRBV20-1 with TRBJ1-1; TRBD1 aligns across 8 bases. CDR1 and CDR2 from the germline V gene are DFQATT and SNEGSKA (reference sequence). The V segment lost 2 bases and the J segment 10 bases; nucleotides outside the gene matches: 3. CDR3 length: 11 residues. CDR3 in amino acids: CSARSDRGAFF. The CDR3 DNA is TGCAGTGCTAGATCCGACAGGGGAGCTTTCTTT.

This clone was observed a few times. The genes are TRBV3-1 (or the pseudogene TRBV3-2) and TRBJ2-7; TRBD1 might be the D (5 bases). Trimming pared 1 base from V and 3 bases from J, leaving 19 bases between. From germline, CDR1 is LGHDT and CDR2 YNNKEL (reference sequence). This CDR3 region has 17 residues. The CDR3 DNA reads TGTGCCAGCAGCCAAGGGTCAAAGGGCAGGGTCTACTACGAGCAGTACTTC. Its protein product is CASSQGSKGRVYYEQYF.

The chain recombines TRBV6-9 with TRBJ1-3, with TRBD1 as a possible D gene (5 bases). The length of the CDR3 is 15 residues. V was pared by 6 bases and J by 0 bases, with 12 bases between. Germline CDR1 reads MNHGY; CDR2 reads SVAAGI. The CDR3: CASRPDSSSGNTIYF. The CDR3 nucleotides read TGTGCCAGCAGGCCCGACAGTAGCTCTGGAAACACCATATATTTT.

J is TRBJ2-3 and V is TRBV12-3 or TRBV12-4; D remains ambiguous. V was clipped by 5 bases and J by 8 bases, with 8 bases between them. This CDR3 contains 11 residues. In DNA, the CDR3 is TGTGCCAGCAGTCGGTCGGGTACGCAGTATTTT. Translated: CASSRSGTQYF.

The rearrangement uses TRBV6-6 and TRBJ1-6, with TRBD1 matching 9 bases. Germline assignment: CDR1 MNHNY and CDR2 SVGAGI (reference sequence). Trimming removed 5 bases from V and 6 bases from J; junction bases left unmatched: 2. The CDR3 loop spans 14 amino acids. This CDR3 reads CASSGGQGNSPLHF. In nucleotides, the CDR3 is TGTGCCAGCAGTGGGGGACAGGGTAATTCACCCCTCCACTTT.

CDR3 in amino acids: CASSGGSGRNNEQFF. For the CDR3, the DNA is TGTGCCAGCAGTGGAGGTAGCGGGAGGAACAATGAGCAGTTCTTC. The chain joins TRBV2 to TRBJ2-1; 10 bases fit TRBD2. The CDR3 extends over 15 amino acids. Per germline, CDR1 SNHLY and CDR2 FYNNEI. The V gene end was trimmed by 4 bases and the J gene end by 5 bases; junction bases not matched to a gene: 5. The full variable domain, in which reference TRBV2 and TRBJ2-1 provide the parts outside the CDR3, is EPEVTQTPSHQVTQMGQEVILRCVPISNHLYFYWYRQILGQKVEFLVSFYNNEISEKSEIFDDQFSVERPDGSNFTLKIRSTKLEDSAMYFCASSGGSGRNNEQFFGPGTRLTVL.

The chain uses TRBV5-1 and TRBJ2-1, with no clear D. The germline V and J ends were trimmed by 3 bases and 6 bases, with 4 bases remaining between them. The germline gives CDR1 SGHRS, CDR2 YFSETQ. The CDR3 totals 11 residues. This chain's CDR3 is CASSSLNEQFF. CDR3 DNA sequence: TGCGCCAGCAGCTCACTCAATGAGCAGTTCTTC.

The chain couples TRBV25-1 to TRBJ2-1; D uncertain. This CDR3 contains 14 residues. CDR1 is MGHDK and CDR2 is SYGVNS in the germline V gene. V dropped 5 bases and J dropped 10 bases, with 18 bases sitting between them. CDR3 in DNA: TGTGCCAGCAGTCTATCCAAGCCCCCACGGGAGCAGTTCTTC. Residues: CASSLSKPPREQFF.

The chain combines TRBV13 with TRBJ1-2; a possible D gene is TRBD1 (6 bases). CDR1 is PRHDT, CDR2 FYEKMQ, per germline (reference sequence). CDR3 size: 15 residues. Trimming shortened V by 5 bases and J by 5 bases, and 18 bases separated the two germline ends. The CDR3 bases are TGTGCCAGCAGCCTCCGACAGGCAGTACCGTATGGCTACACCTTC. It yields the protein CASSLRQAVPYGYTF. The full variable domain, completed using reference TRBV13 and TRBJ1-2, is AAGVIQSPRHLIKEKRETATLKCYPIPRHDTVYWYQQGPGQDPQFLISFYEKMQSDKGSIPDRFSAQQFSDYHSELNMSSLELGDSALYFCASSLRQAVPYGYTFGSGTRLTVV.

The J gene is TRBJ2-1, the V gene TRBV28; possible D gene TRBD2, 6 bases. The CDR3 is 16 residues long. Germline CDR1 is MDHEN and CDR2 is SYDVKM. V lost 8 bases and J lost 5, with 22 bases in between. CDR3 nucleotides: TGTGCCAGCCGTCGGGGCGCAGGACTACCCGACAATGAGCAGTTCTTC. It translates to CASRRGAGLPDNEQFF. The full variable domain, in which reference TRBV28 and TRBJ2-1 provide the parts outside the CDR3, is DVKVTQSSRYLVKRTGEKVFLECVQDMDHENMFWYRQDPGLGLRLIYFSYDVKMKEKGDIPEGYSVSREKKERFSLILESASTNQTSMYLCASRRGAGLPDNEQFFGPGTRLTVL.

This chain connects TRBV10-3 to TRBJ1-1, with TRBD1 matching over 8 bases. Losses at the gene ends were 4 bases for V and 3 bases for J; bases not matched to a gene: 4. The germline CDR1 and CDR2 sequences are ENHRY and SYGVKD. This CDR3 comprises 14 residues. DNA for the CDR3: TGTGCCATCAGTGGGACAGGGTCAGACACTGAAGCTTTCTTT. Protein: CAISGTGSDTEAFF.

This chain uses TRBV28 with TRBJ1-1, with 8 bases matching TRBD1. V shed 7 bases and J 2 bases; nucleotides not matched to a gene: 9. Germline V gene data show CDR1 as MDHEN and CDR2 as SYDVKM. The CDR3 consists of 15 residues. The CDR3 reads CASKAGGAANTEAFF. The CDR3 nucleotides read TGTGCCAGCAAGGCAGGGGGCGCGGCTAACACTGAAGCTTTCTTT.

This clone has only a few counts. The gene calls are TRBV5-1 and TRBJ1-2; 7 bases map to TRBD1. CDR3 size: 14 residues. Looked up from germline, CDR1 is SGHRS and CDR2 is YFSETQ. Trimming cost V 4 bases and J 6 bases; bases outside gene matches: 9. Written as DNA, the CDR3 is TGCGCCAGCAGCCGAGACAGGGTGAACGATGGCTACACCTTC. Encoded protein: CASSRDRVNDGYTF.

The chain links TRBV19 to TRBJ2-5, with 11 bases that match TRBD2. The CDR3 totals 18 residues. J was trimmed by 5 bases and V by 1 base; bases with no gene match: 12. Germline V gene data show CDR1 as LNHDA and CDR2 as SQIVND (reference sequence). The CDR3 nucleotides are TGTGCCAGTAGTATAGGAGGGACTAGCGGAGGATATGTGGAGACCCAGTACTTC. This sequence encodes CASSIGGTSGGYVETQYF. The variable domain in full, with the rest retrieved from reference TRBV19 and TRBJ2-5, is DGGITQSPKYLFRKEGQNVTLSCEQNLNHDAMYWYRQDPGQGLRLIYYSQIVNDFQKGDIAEGYSVSREKKESFPLTVTSAQKNPTAFYLCASSIGGTSGGYVETQYFGPGTRLLVL.

The CDR3 DNA reads TGTGCCTACCGGACAGGAAACACCGGGGAGCTGTTTTTT. It yields the protein CAYRTGNTGELFF. V usage is TRBV30 and J usage is TRBJ2-2; 7 bases map to TRBD1. The germline V gene has CDR1 GTSNPN and CDR2 SVGIG (reference sequence). Losses at the gene ends were 7 bases for V and 2 bases for J; bases not matched to a gene: 4. The CDR3 is 13 amino acids.

V usage is TRBV6-5 and J usage is TRBJ2-7; D gene ambiguous. Trimming shortened V by 8 bases and J by 6 bases, and 14 bases separated the two germline ends. From germline, CDR1 is MNHEY and CDR2 SVGAGI. The CDR3 has 12 amino acids. This chain's CDR3 is CASSVNLLEQYF. Here the CDR3 DNA reads TGTGCCAGCTCAGTCAACCTGCTCGAGCAGTACTTC.

This chain joins TRBV7-2 and TRBJ2-5; D call uncertain. The CDR3 is made up of 15 amino acids. Germline V gene lookup returns CDR1 SGHTA and CDR2 FQGNSA. Trimming took 1 base from V and 0 from J, leaving 9 bases between them. Here the CDR3 DNA reads TGTGCCAGCAGCTTAGGTCAACTGTACCAAGAGACCCAGTACTTC. It codes for CASSLGQLYQETQYF.